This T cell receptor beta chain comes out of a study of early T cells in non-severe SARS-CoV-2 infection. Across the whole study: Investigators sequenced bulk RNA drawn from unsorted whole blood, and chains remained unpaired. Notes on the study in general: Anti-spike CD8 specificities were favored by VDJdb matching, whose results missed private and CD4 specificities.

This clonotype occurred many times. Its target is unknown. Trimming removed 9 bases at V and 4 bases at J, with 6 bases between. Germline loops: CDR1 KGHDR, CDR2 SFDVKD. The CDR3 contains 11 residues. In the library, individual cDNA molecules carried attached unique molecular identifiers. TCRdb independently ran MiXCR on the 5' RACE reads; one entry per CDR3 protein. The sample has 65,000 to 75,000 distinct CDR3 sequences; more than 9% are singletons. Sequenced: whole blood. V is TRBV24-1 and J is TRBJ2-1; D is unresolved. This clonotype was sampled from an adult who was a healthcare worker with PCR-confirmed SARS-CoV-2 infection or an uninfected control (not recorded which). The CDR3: CATENYNEQFF. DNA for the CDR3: TGTGCCACCGAAAATTACAATGAGCAGTTCTTC.